This is a list of T cell receptor beta chains from one sample in a study of shared clonotypes between healthy human individuals. Sequenced by immunoSEQ multiplex PCR; TCRdb stores in-frame clones only, minus some. The top ten clones hold about 1.1% of a sample with millions of clones, about 95% of them seen once. The sample consisted of naive CD8+ T cells sorted from blood. The receptors shown here come from a man between 18 and 35 years old in good health. The CDR3 runs from the conserved cysteine through the conserved F or W. Each record gives: V gene, J gene, CDR3 protein.

V gene: TRBV7-9; J gene: TRBJ2-3; CDR3 protein: CASSLYRGGLTDTQYF
V gene: TRBV6-1; J gene: TRBJ1-5; CDR3 protein: CASSESPAGGNQPQHF
V gene: TRBV2; J gene: TRBJ2-5; CDR3 protein: CASSEVAGGEETQYF
V gene: TRBV7-9; J gene: TRBJ1-1; CDR3 protein: CASSPTGAGVAFF
V gene: TRBV29-1; J gene: TRBJ2-3; CDR3 protein: CSGCLESTDTQYF
V gene: TRBV7-6; J gene: TRBJ1-5; CDR3 protein: CASSLGENQPQHF
V gene: TRBV19; J gene: TRBJ2-3; CDR3 protein: CASSTTDTQYF
V gene: TRBV4-1; J gene: TRBJ2-1; CDR3 protein: CASSQAGNEQFF
V gene: TRBV27; J gene: TRBJ2-2; CDR3 protein: CASSRHDGELFF
V gene: TRBV6-5; J gene: TRBJ2-2; CDR3 protein: CASSYSSGVGTGELFF
V gene: TRBV5-6; J gene: TRBJ2-7; CDR3 protein: CASSPQGYEQYF
V gene: TRBV7-9; J gene: TRBJ2-3; CDR3 protein: CATSASGSADTQYF
V gene: TRBV2; J gene: TRBJ2-7; CDR3 protein: CATGDRGIYEQYF
V gene: TRBV11-2; J gene: TRBJ2-1; CDR3 protein: CASSLEAGAYNEQFF
V gene: TRBV6-5; J gene: TRBJ2-3; CDR3 protein: CASSWTGLTDTQYF
V gene: TRBV6-1; J gene: TRBJ1-2; CDR3 protein: CASSEWAGSPPNYGYTF
V gene: TRBV7-3; J gene: TRBJ2-4; CDR3 protein: CASSSPDGTVGLAKNIQYF
V gene: TRBV29-1; J gene: TRBJ2-7; CDR3 protein: CSVVEAGAYEQYF
V gene: TRBV6-1; J gene: TRBJ2-7; CDR3 protein: CASSETKGAIYEQYF
V gene: TRBV5-1; J gene: TRBJ1-4; CDR3 protein: CASSSAAWDRVDEKLFF
V gene: TRBV11-2; J gene: TRBJ1-2; CDR3 protein: CASSLARDGGYGYTF
V gene: TRBV30; J gene: TRBJ2-3; CDR3 protein: CACSRDSLSTDTQYF
V gene: TRBV27; J gene: TRBJ1-2; CDR3 protein: CASSLGAGYGYTF
V gene: TRBV6-5; J gene: TRBJ2-7; CDR3 protein: CASSYSGGETYYEQYF
V gene: TRBV5-4; J gene: TRBJ2-7; CDR3 protein: CASSLPDSREQYF
V gene: TRBV28; J gene: TRBJ1-2; CDR3 protein: CASSLYPDGYGYTF
V gene: TRBV7-8; J gene: TRBJ2-2; CDR3 protein: CASSSLTGATGELFF
V gene: TRBV6-6; J gene: TRBJ2-7; CDR3 protein: CASSLDSFQQYF
V gene: TRBV25-1; J gene: TRBJ1-2; CDR3 protein: CASSDRVGPTGYTF
V gene: TRBV4-3; J gene: TRBJ2-7; CDR3 protein: CASSRGLEYEQYF
V gene: TRBV4-1; J gene: TRBJ1-1; CDR3 protein: CASSQETGEYTEAFF
V gene: TRBV7-9; J gene: TRBJ2-4; CDR3 protein: CASSLPSTGHIQYF
V gene: TRBV5-6; J gene: TRBJ2-5; CDR3 protein: CASSFYETQETQYF
V gene: TRBV10-3; J gene: TRBJ2-7; CDR3 protein: CAISASGGLYEQYF
V gene: TRBV9; J gene: TRBJ1-3; CDR3 protein: CASSPLSGNTIYF
V gene: TRBV27; J gene: TRBJ2-7; CDR3 protein: CASASAPYEQYF
V gene: TRBV27; J gene: TRBJ2-5; CDR3 protein: CASSPGQGMPRETQYF
V gene: TRBV9; J gene: TRBJ2-6; CDR3 protein: CASSVDGTGANVLTF
V gene: TRBV11-2; J gene: TRBJ1-5; CDR3 protein: CASSSQGAGQPQHF
V gene: TRBV19; J gene: TRBJ2-1; CDR3 protein: CASSKYGGQGAYNEQFF
V gene: TRBV2; J gene: TRBJ2-7; CDR3 protein: CASSVATGGAALTGEQYF
V gene: TRBV28; J gene: TRBJ2-7; CDR3 protein: CASSLTTGAYEQYF
V gene: TRBV9; J gene: TRBJ2-7; CDR3 protein: CASSVGVDGLEQYF
V gene: TRBV11-1; J gene: TRBJ1-2; CDR3 protein: CASSRGDTYGYTF
V gene: TRBV9; J gene: TRBJ2-5; CDR3 protein: CASSASSQETQYF
V gene: TRBV7-6; J gene: TRBJ2-1; CDR3 protein: CASSLANNEQFF
V gene: TRBV19; J gene: TRBJ1-5; CDR3 protein: CASSRGQGNQPQHF
V gene: TRBV11-2; J gene: TRBJ2-1; CDR3 protein: CASSLTVAGGYNEQFF
V gene: TRBV9; J gene: TRBJ2-7; CDR3 protein: CASSAGNSPYEQYF
V gene: TRBV5-1; J gene: TRBJ1-1; CDR3 protein: CASSFERGHFNTEAFF
V gene: TRBV9; J gene: TRBJ2-5; CDR3 protein: CASSGDSQETQYF
V gene: TRBV7-9; J gene: TRBJ1-5; CDR3 protein: CASSLESQPLHF
V gene: TRBV27; J gene: TRBJ1-5; CDR3 protein: CASSTTGFNQPQHF
V gene: TRBV18; J gene: TRBJ2-7; CDR3 protein: CASSPWAGEGTYEQYF
V gene: TRBV18; J gene: TRBJ2-7; CDR3 protein: CASSLQGSDYEQYF
V gene: TRBV13; J gene: TRBJ2-1; CDR3 protein: CASSLGRGNEQFF
V gene: TRBV4-1; J gene: TRBJ2-2; CDR3 protein: CASSHLLGQYTGELFF
V gene: TRBV4-1; J gene: TRBJ2-7; CDR3 protein: CASSQDHGGASYEQYF
V gene: TRBV6-5; J gene: TRBJ2-7; CDR3 protein: CASSYQGSSYEQYF
V gene: TRBV15; J gene: TRBJ2-1; CDR3 protein: CATSRDDLAGVFNEQFF